These 18 T cell receptor beta chains came from one sample sequenced in a study of T-cell reconstitution after alpha-beta-depleted transplantation in children. A TCRbeta library incorporating unique molecular identifiers was prepared. TCRdb fed the PCR reads into MiXCR, producing one record per CDR3 protein. The sample shows roughly 500,000 distinct CDR3 sequences, approximately 30% of them seen only once. The source material was PBMCs from the stem cell graft donor, sampled from the stem cell graft. The receptors here all came from a human donor who donated a stem cell graft to a child with aplastic anemia.

The chain has TRBV4-1 and TRBJ2-1, with 9 positions matching TRBD2. With 3 bases clipped from V and 6 bases from J, the junction kept 9 bases outside the gene matches. There are 16 residues in the CDR3. Looked up from germline, CDR1 is MGHRA and CDR2 is YSYEKL. This chain's CDR3 is CASSQSIAGVSNEQFF. CDR3 sequence (DNA): TGCGCCAGCAGCCAGAGTATAGCGGGAGTTTCCAATGAGCAGTTCTTC.

The chain employs TRBV7-6 and TRBJ2-1, with TRBD1 as a possible D gene (5 bases). Germline V gene data show CDR1 as SGHVS and CDR2 as FNYEAQ. The length of the CDR3 is 17 residues. Trimming left V 0 bases short and J 6 bases short, with 18 bases between. CDR3 sequence reads: CASSLAQGQRPGNEQFF. CDR3 coding DNA: TGTGCCAGCAGCTTAGCGCAGGGCCAACGCCCCGGCAATGAGCAGTTCTTC.

This clonotype turned up a few times. The chain carries TRBV5-6 and TRBJ2-3; a weak D match, TRBD2 (6 bases). V gave up 4 bases and J gave up 3 bases, with 21 bases separating them. The CDR3 sequence is 17 residues long. CDR1 is SGHDT and CDR2 is YYEEEE in the germline V gene. The CDR3 region has the DNA TGTGCCAGCAGCCCCCTCGGGCTAGCGCTCGGGACAGATACGCAGTATTTT. Protein: CASSPLGLALGTDTQYF.

The sample holds a few counts of this clonotype. The chain links TRBV29-1 to TRBJ2-7; possible D gene TRBD2, 5 bases. This CDR3 comprises 13 residues. The V gene lost 6 bases and the J gene lost 5 bases, with 17 bases spanning the gap. From germline, CDR1 is SQVTM and CDR2 ANQGSEA. The DNA of the CDR3 is TGCAGCGTCGCAGAACTACGGGATGACGAGCAGTACTTC. It is translated as CSVAELRDDEQYF.

This clonotype was seen a handful of times. The chain couples TRBV20-1 to TRBJ1-5; D unclear. Germline V gives CDR1 DFQATT, CDR2 SNEGSKA (reference sequence). Trimming cost V 6 bases and J 1 base, with 13 bases left between them. This CDR3 contains 14 residues. The CDR3 DNA is TGCAGTGCCTCAGGAGCAACAAGCAATCAGCCCCAGCATTTT. It codes for CSASGATSNQPQHF.

This clonotype was counted between two and nine times. The chain joins TRBV4-1 to TRBJ2-5; no clear D gene. The germline V and J ends were trimmed by 0 bases and 4 bases, with 3 bases remaining between them. CDR3 length: 12 residues. Germline-derived CDR1 and CDR2 are MGHRA and YSYEKL. The CDR3 nucleotides are TGCGCCAGCAGCCAAGAGGGAGAGACCCAGTACTTC. The encoded protein is CASSQEGETQYF.

The genes are TRBV18 and TRBJ1-2; 8 bases agree with TRBD1. The CDR3 runs 15 residues. V dropped 4 bases and J dropped 7; count of bases not matched to a gene: 11. The germline V gene has CDR1 KGHSH and CDR2 LQKENI. The CDR3 is CASSLQTGVLIGYTF. The CDR3 DNA follows: TGTGCCAGCTCACTCCAGACAGGGGTCCTTATTGGCTACACCTTC. Together with reference TRBV18 and TRBJ1-2, the CDR3 gives the full variable domain: NAGVMQNPRHLVRRRGQEARLRCSPMKGHSHVYWYRQLPEEGLKFMVYLQKENIIDESGMPKERFSAEFPKEGPSILRIQQVVRGDSAAYFCASSLQTGVLIGYTFGSGTRLTVV.

The V call is TRBV24-1, the J call TRBJ1-1; D is perhaps TRBD1 (6 bases). Germline V gene sequence: CDR1 KGHDR, CDR2 SFDVKD. Trimming stripped 9 bases from V and 6 bases from J, with 16 bases between. The CDR3 runs to 13 residues. In nucleotides, the CDR3 is TGTGCCACCGAGAGGGAACCAGGGGCTGAAGCTTTCTTT. Translated, it gives CATEREPGAEAFF.

The table lists this clonotype with a few counts. The chain employs TRBV4-2 and TRBJ1-1; D is ambiguous. Germline-derived CDR1 and CDR2 are LGHNA and YNFKEQ. CDR3 length: 14 residues. Trimming took 4 bases from V and 3 from J, leaving 12 bases between them. The CDR3 DNA follows: TGTGCCAGCAGCCCTGGCGGCCAGGACACTGAAGCTTTCTTT. It translates to CASSPGGQDTEAFF.

J is TRBJ2-5 and V is TRBV28; D gene ambiguous. V lost 6 bases, J lost 8 bases, and 10 bases lay in between. Looked up from germline, CDR1 is MDHEN and CDR2 is SYDVKM. CDR3 length: 11 amino acids. The CDR3 coding sequence is TGTGCCAGCAGCTCTTTCGGCACCCAGTACTTC. It encodes CASSSFGTQYF.

Only a few counts were recorded for this clonotype. This chain links TRBV12-3 or TRBV12-4 with TRBJ1-1; D unresolved. Trimming cost V 5 bases and J 1 base, with 14 bases left between them. The length of the CDR3 is 15 residues. CDR3 region: CASSPVRASNTEAFF. The CDR3 nucleotides read TGTGCCAGCAGTCCGGTGCGCGCATCGAACACTGAAGCTTTCTTT.

This chain connects TRBV7-9 to TRBJ2-6; possibly TRBD2 for D (7 bases). The V end was cut by 8 bases, the J end by 6 bases, with 17 bases between. CDR1 is SEHNR and CDR2 is FQNEAQ in the germline V gene (reference sequence). The CDR3 is made up of 15 amino acids. The chain's CDR3 is CASAWGAGEANVLTF. The DNA for the CDR3 is TGTGCCAGCGCGTGGGGGGCGGGAGAGGCCAACGTCCTGACTTTC.

This clonotype was counted a few times. This chain uses TRBV5-1 with TRBJ2-7; 7 positions agree with TRBD2. Germline V gives CDR1 SGHRS, CDR2 YFSETQ. The CDR3 extends over 13 amino acids. Trimming at V came to 3 bases and at J to 5 bases, leaving 5 bases not matched to a gene. The CDR3 coding sequence is TGCGCCAGCAGCTCTCGTGGGGGGGACGAGCAGTACTTC. It is translated as CASSSRGGDEQYF.

This chain connects TRBV29-1 to TRBJ2-2; D gene uncertain. Trimming took 2 bases from V and 2 from J, leaving 9 bases between them. Germline V gene sequence: CDR1 SQVTM, CDR2 ANQGSEA. This CDR3 contains 14 residues. The CDR3 sequence is CSVENDLNTGELFF. CDR3 DNA: TGCAGCGTTGAAAATGACTTAAACACCGGGGAGCTGTTTTTT.

V gene TRBV6-6 combines with J gene TRBJ2-1; D might be TRBD1 (6 bases). The CDR3 is 11 residues long. Between the trimmed V and J ends, which lost 2 bases and 15 bases, there was a span of 11 bases. CDR1 is MNHNY, CDR2 SVGAGI, per germline (reference sequence). CDR3 sequence (DNA): TGTGCCAGCAGTTACGACAGGAGCTTGTTCTTC. Translation: CASSYDRSLFF.

J is TRBJ1-1 and V is TRBV29-1; tentatively, D is TRBD1 (5 bases). V dropped 0 bases and J dropped 5 bases, with 13 bases sitting between them. From germline, CDR1 is SQVTM and CDR2 ANQGSEA. This CDR3 region has 14 residues. This CDR3 is CSVEDSGRGTEAFF. CDR3 sequence (DNA): TGCAGCGTTGAAGATTCGGGGCGAGGGACTGAAGCTTTCTTT.

V gene TRBV7-9 combines with J gene TRBJ2-1, with 8 bases matching TRBD2. The germline gives CDR1 SEHNR, CDR2 FQNEAQ (reference sequence). This CDR3 contains 16 residues. Unmatched junction bases numbered 8, after V lost 1 base and J lost 6 bases. CDR3 coding DNA: TGTGCCAGCAGCTTAGGGACGGGAGGGCGGCGCAATGAGCAGTTCTTC. Protein product: CASSLGTGGRRNEQFF.

The rearrangement uses TRBV7-3 and TRBJ1-3; D gene unclear. Germline V gene sequence: CDR1 SGHTA, CDR2 FQGTGA. With 1 base removed from V and 2 bases from J, the gap between germline ends came to 3 bases. The CDR3 totals 13 residues. CDR3 nucleotides: TGTGCCAGCAGCTTAAAGCCTGGAAACACCATATATTTT. Its translation: CASSLKPGNTIYF.